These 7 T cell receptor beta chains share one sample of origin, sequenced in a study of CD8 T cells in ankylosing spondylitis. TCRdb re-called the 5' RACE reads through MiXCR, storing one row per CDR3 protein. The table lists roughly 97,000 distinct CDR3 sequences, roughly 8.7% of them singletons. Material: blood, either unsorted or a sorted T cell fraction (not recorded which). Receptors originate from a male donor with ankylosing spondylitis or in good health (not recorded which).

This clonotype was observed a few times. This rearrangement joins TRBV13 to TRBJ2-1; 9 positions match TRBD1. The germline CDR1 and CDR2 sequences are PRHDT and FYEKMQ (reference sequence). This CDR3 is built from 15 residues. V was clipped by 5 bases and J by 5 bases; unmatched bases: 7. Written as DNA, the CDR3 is TGTGCCAGCAGCCGAGGACAGGGGCTAAACAATGAGCAGTTCTTC. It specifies CASSRGQGLNNEQFF.

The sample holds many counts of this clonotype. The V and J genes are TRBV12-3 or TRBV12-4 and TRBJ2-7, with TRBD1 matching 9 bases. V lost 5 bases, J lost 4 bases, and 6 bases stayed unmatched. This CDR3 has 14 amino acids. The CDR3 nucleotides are TGTGCCAGCAGTCCAGGGACAGGGAAATACGAGCAGTACTTC. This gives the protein CASSPGTGKYEQYF.

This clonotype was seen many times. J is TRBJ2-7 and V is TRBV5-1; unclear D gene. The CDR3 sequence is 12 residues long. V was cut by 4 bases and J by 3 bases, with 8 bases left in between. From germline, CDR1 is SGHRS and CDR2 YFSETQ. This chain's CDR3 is CASSRDIYEQYF. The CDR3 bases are TGCGCCAGCAGCAGGGATATCTACGAGCAGTACTTC.

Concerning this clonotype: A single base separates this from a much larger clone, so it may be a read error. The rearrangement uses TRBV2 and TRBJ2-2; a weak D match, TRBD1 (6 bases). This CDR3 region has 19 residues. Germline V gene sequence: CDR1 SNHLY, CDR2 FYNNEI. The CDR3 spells CTSINLSILNRERTGELFF. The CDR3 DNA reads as TGTACCAGCATTAATCTATCCATCCTCAACAGGGAGAGGACCGGGGAGCTGTTTTTT.

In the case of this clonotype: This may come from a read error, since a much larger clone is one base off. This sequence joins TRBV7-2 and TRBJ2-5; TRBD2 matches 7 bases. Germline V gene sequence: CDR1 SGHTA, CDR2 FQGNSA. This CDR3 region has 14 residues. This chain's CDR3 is CDSSFQTGGETQYF. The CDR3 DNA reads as TGTGACAGCAGCTTCCAGACGGGGGGAGAGACCCAGTACTTC. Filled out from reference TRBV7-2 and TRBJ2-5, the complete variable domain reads GAGVSQSPSNKVTEKGKDVELRCDPISGHTALYWYRQSLGQGLEFLIYFQGNSAPDKSGLPSDRFSAERTGGSVSTLTIQRTQQEDSAVYLCDSSFQTGGETQYFGPGTRLLVL.

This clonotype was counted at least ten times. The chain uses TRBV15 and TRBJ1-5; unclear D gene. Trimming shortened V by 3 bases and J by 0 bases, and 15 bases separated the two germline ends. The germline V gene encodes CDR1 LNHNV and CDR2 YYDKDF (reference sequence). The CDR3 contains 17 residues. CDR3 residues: CATSSFRDNYSNQPQHF. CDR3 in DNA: TGTGCCACCAGCAGCTTTCGAGACAACTATAGCAATCAGCCCCAGCATTTT.

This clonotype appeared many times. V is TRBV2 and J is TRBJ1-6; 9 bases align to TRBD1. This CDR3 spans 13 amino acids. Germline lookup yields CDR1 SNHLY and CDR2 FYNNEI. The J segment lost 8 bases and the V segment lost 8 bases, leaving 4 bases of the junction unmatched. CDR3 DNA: TGTGCCAGCGGAGGACAGGGGTATTCACCCCTCCACTTT. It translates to CASGGQGYSPLHF.